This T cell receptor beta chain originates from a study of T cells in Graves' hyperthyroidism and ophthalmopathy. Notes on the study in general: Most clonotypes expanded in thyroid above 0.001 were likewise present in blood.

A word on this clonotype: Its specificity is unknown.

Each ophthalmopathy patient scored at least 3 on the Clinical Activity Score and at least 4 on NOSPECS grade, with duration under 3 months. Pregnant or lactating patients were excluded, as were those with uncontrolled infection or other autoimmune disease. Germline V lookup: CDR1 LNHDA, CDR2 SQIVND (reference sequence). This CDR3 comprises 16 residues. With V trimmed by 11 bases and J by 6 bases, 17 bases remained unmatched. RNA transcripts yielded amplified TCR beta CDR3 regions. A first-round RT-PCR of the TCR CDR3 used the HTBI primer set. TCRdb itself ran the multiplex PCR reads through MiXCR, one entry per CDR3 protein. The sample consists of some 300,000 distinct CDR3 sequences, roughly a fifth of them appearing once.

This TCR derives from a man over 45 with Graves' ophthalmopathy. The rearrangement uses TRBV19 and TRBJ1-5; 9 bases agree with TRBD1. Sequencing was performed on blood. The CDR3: CAGSITPTGGTQPQHF. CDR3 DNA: TGTGCCGGTTCGATCACCCCGACAGGGGGTACTCAGCCCCAGCATTTT.